This T cell receptor (beta chain) was obtained from a study of long-term antiretroviral therapy in people with HIV. Study-wide points: In samples taken after ART, diversity increased but remained below transplant donor control levels. Every time point showed a repertoire led by clones expanded before ART.

Researchers ran immunoSEQ v3.0 at survey level. The sequencing target was roughly 40,000-55,000 T-cell genomes per sample. Some clones are missing from TCRdb's copy, which holds only in-frame ones; the method was immunoSEQ multiplex PCR. The top ten clones hold just under 8.5% of a sample with under 30,000 clones, approximately 85% of them seen once. As concerns this clone: The antigen is undetermined.

The CDR3 has 16 amino acids. V dropped 4 bases and J dropped 1; count of bases not matched to a gene: 8. The TCR sequence derives from a man aged 40-50 years with HIV. The genes are TRBV5-3 and TRBJ2-3; 8 bases are a match to TRBD2. TRBV5-3 is an open reading frame whose function is uncertain. Sample: unsorted PBMCs, taken 3 years after starting antiretroviral therapy. The chain's CDR3 is CARSIGLAGCTDTQYF. The CDR3 nucleotides are TGTGCCAGAAGCATAGGACTAGCTGGATGCACAGATACGCAGTATTTT.